This is a list of T cell receptor beta chains from one sample in a study of identical twins' blood T cells. TCRdb re-called the 5' RACE reads through MiXCR, storing one row per CDR3 protein. The sample consists of about 370,000 distinct CDR3 sequences, about 28% of them appearing once. The material sequenced was PBMCs. These receptor sequences come from a woman aged 18-49 years in good health. Each CDR3 is given with its conserved first and last residue. Each record gives: V gene, clone size, J gene, D gene, CDR3 protein, CDR3 DNA. The D gene is left open where the match is weak. A row's size may be missing; if present it is once, few, many or a size class.

TRBV20-1,once,TRBJ2-4,NA,CSATNIQYF,TGCAGTGCAACCAACATTCAGTACTTC
TRBV7-2,NA,TRBJ2-1,TRBD2,CASSRPGTRYNEQFF,TGTGCCAGCAGCCGACCCGGGACTAGATACAATGAGCAGTTCTTC
TRBV27,few,TRBJ1-1,NA,CASRNGHTEAFF,TGTGCCAGCAGAAACGGCCACACTGAAGCTTTCTTT
TRBV2,few,TRBJ1-3,NA,CASSGGRASSGNTIYF,TGTGCCAGCAGTGGAGGCAGAGCGAGCTCTGGAAACACTATATATTTT
TRBV11-2,NA,TRBJ2-2,NA,CASSSTGTTGELFF,TGTGCCAGCAGCTCTACCGGGACCACCGGGGAGCTGTTTTTT
TRBV5-1,few,TRBJ2-1,NA,CASKTGASYNEQFF,TGCGCCAGCAAGACAGGAGCCTCCTACAATGAGCAGTTCTTC
TRBV5-1,NA,TRBJ1-2,NA,CASSLDLTYGYTF,TGCGCCAGCAGCTTGGATCTCACTTATGGCTACACCTTC
TRBV20-1,many,TRBJ2-4,NA,CSARGEAGAKNIQYF,TGCAGTGCTAGAGGGGAAGCGGGAGCCAAAAACATTCAGTACTTC
TRBV7-2,NA,TRBJ2-7,NA,CASSLVEGSYEQYF,TGTGCCAGCAGCTTAGTAGAGGGGTCCTACGAGCAGTACTTC
TRBV20-1,NA,TRBJ1-1,NA,CSVAGDTEAFF,TGCAGTGTCGCAGGGGACACTGAAGCTTTCTTT
TRBV5-1,NA,TRBJ2-1,TRBD2,CASSSGTSGISEQFF,TGCGCCAGCAGCTCCGGGACTAGCGGGATCAGTGAGCAGTTCTTC
TRBV11-2,many,TRBJ2-4,NA,CASSPVPQLAKNIQYF,TGTGCCAGCAGCCCCGTCCCTCAACTAGCCAAAAACATTCAGTACTTC
TRBV5-1,NA,TRBJ2-1,TRBD2,CASSLAKTSGLDEQFF,TGCGCCAGCAGCTTGGCCAAGACTAGCGGGCTGGATGAGCAGTTCTTC
TRBV20-1,NA,TRBJ2-3,TRBD2,CSARPMTSGSSDTQYF,TGCAGTGCTAGACCAATGACTAGCGGGAGTTCGGATACGCAGTATTTT
TRBV29-1,NA,TRBJ1-2,NA,CSVDGGQSYGYTF,TGCAGCGTTGACGGGGGCCAATCCTATGGCTACACCTTC
TRBV19,NA,TRBJ2-7,NA,CASRPRDQAYEQYF,TGTGCCAGTAGGCCTAGGGATCAGGCCTACGAGCAGTACTTC
TRBV19,NA,TRBJ1-5,NA,CASTLGRQRGNQPQHF,TGTGCCAGTACCCTGGGGAGACAACGGGGCAATCAGCCCCAGCATTTT
TRBV20-1,NA,TRBJ2-1,NA,CSAPPSPGLLNEQFF,TGCAGTGCTCCCCCCTCTCCGGGACTCCTTAATGAGCAGTTCTTC
TRBV12-3/TRBV12-4,NA,TRBJ2-7,NA,CASSWGSHYEQYF,TGTGCCAGCAGTTGGGGGTCCCACTACGAGCAGTACTTC
TRBV6-5,NA,TRBJ1-3,NA,CASSSPGNTIYF,TGTGCCAGCAGTTCCCCCGGAAACACCATATATTTT
TRBV6-4,many,TRBJ2-3,TRBD2,CASSGLAGDGTDTQYF,TGTGCCAGCAGTGGACTAGCGGGAGACGGCACAGATACGCAGTATTTT
TRBV18,NA,TRBJ2-5,NA,CASSPTRQETQYF,TGTGCCAGCTCACCAACGAGGCAAGAGACCCAGTACTTC
TRBV23-1,NA,TRBJ1-1,NA,CASPSGTEAFF,TGCGCCAGCCCTTCGGGGACTGAAGCTTTCTTT
TRBV18,few,TRBJ1-1,NA,CASSGTGPEAFF,TGTGCCAGCTCCGGGACGGGACCTGAAGCTTTCTTT
TRBV29-1,few,TRBJ1-1,NA,CSVAQGKGTEAFF,TGCAGCGTTGCCCAGGGTAAGGGCACTGAAGCTTTCTTT
TRBV9,NA,TRBJ2-3,TRBD2,CASTAGGHYSTDTQYF,TGTGCCAGCACAGCGGGAGGACACTATAGCACAGATACGCAGTATTTT
TRBV13,NA,TRBJ1-2,TRBD1,CASSSGLGQGVDGYTF,TGTGCCAGCAGCTCCGGGTTGGGACAGGGTGTTGATGGCTACACCTTC
TRBV12-3/TRBV12-4,few,TRBJ2-7,NA,CASSYEQYF,TGTGCCAGCTCCTACGAGCAGTACTTC
TRBV9,NA,TRBJ2-3,NA,CASSAHLGGPDTQYF,TGTGCCAGCAGCGCCCACCTCGGCGGGCCAGATACGCAGTATTTT
TRBV12-3/TRBV12-4,few,TRBJ1-5,NA,CASSIRGEPQHF,TGTGCCAGCAGTATCAGGGGTGAGCCCCAGCATTTT
TRBV20-1,few,TRBJ1-4,NA,CSARGVGDKLFF,TGCAGTGCTAGGGGGGTAGGGGACAAACTGTTTTTT
TRBV12-3/TRBV12-4,few,TRBJ2-1,TRBD2,CASSRRTRRDNEQFF,TGTGCCAGCAGTCGCCGGACTAGACGCGACAATGAGCAGTTCTTC
TRBV5-1,NA,TRBJ1-5,NA,CAGSLSVGQPQHF,TGCGCCGGCAGCTTGTCGGTTGGGCAGCCCCAGCATTTT
TRBV2,NA,TRBJ2-3,NA,CAGEDSFTDTQYF,TGTGCCGGGGAGGATAGCTTCACAGATACGCAGTATTTT
TRBV5-1,few,TRBJ1-2,NA,CASNVQRGFGYTF,TGCGCCAGCAACGTCCAGCGGGGATTCGGCTACACCTTC
TRBV11-2,NA,TRBJ2-3,NA,CASTAASDTQYF,TGTGCCAGCACCGCCGCCTCAGATACGCAGTATTTT
TRBV19,few,TRBJ1-5,NA,CASRSTDNQPQHF,TGTGCCAGTAGATCGACAGACAATCAGCCCCAGCATTTT
TRBV29-1,NA,TRBJ2-1,NA,CSGEGDGNEQFF,TGCAGCGGCGAGGGGGATGGCAATGAGCAGTTCTTC
TRBV5-1,few,TRBJ1-4,NA,CASSYDPGTTNEKLFF,TGCGCCAGCAGCTACGATCCCGGGACAACTAATGAAAAACTGTTTTTT
TRBV10-2,few,TRBJ1-1,TRBD1,CASSPADREAFF,TGCGCCAGCAGTCCCGCTGACAGGGAGGCTTTCTTT
TRBV29-1,many,TRBJ1-5,TRBD1,CSVLTTGVNQPQHF,TGCAGCGTTCTAACCACAGGGGTCAATCAGCCCCAGCATTTT
TRBV20-1,few,TRBJ2-3,TRBD2,CSATWVGLAGTDTQYF,TGCAGTGCCACATGGGTCGGACTAGCGGGGACAGATACGCAGTATTTT
TRBV12-5,NA,TRBJ2-7,NA,CASGVVAPDYEQYF,TGTGCTAGTGGTGTGGTAGCCCCGGACTACGAGCAGTACTTC
TRBV28,few,TRBJ1-2,NA,CASSSPGRNYGYTF,TGTGCCAGCAGTTCCCCGGGCCGAAACTATGGCTACACCTTC
TRBV9,NA,TRBJ2-7,TRBD1,CASSAGQDPPYEQYF,TGTGCCAGCAGCGCCGGACAGGATCCGCCCTACGAGCAGTACTTC
TRBV20-1,NA,TRBJ2-2,TRBD2,CSARRTSENTGELFF,TGCAGTGCTCGCCGCACTAGCGAAAACACCGGGGAGCTGTTTTTT
TRBV12-3/TRBV12-4,few,TRBJ1-2,TRBD1,CASSPRTGRGYTF,TGTGCCAGCAGTCCTCGGACAGGCCGGGGCTACACCTTC
TRBV27,few,TRBJ1-5,NA,CASSLRGADQPQHF,TGTGCCAGCAGTTTAAGGGGCGCAGATCAGCCCCAGCATTTT
TRBV29-1,many,TRBJ1-1,NA,CSVDDALGESTEAFF,TGCAGCGTTGACGACGCGCTGGGGGAGAGCACTGAAGCTTTCTTT
TRBV3-1,NA,TRBJ1-3,NA,CARGTPGNTIYF,TGTGCCCGCGGGACGCCTGGAAACACCATATATTTT
TRBV2,NA,TRBJ1-1,NA,CASTGDPRTGAFF,TGTGCCAGCACTGGGGACCCCAGGACGGGAGCTTTCTTT
TRBV29-1,NA,TRBJ2-6,NA,CSVERMAGANVLTF,TGCAGCGTTGAGAGAATGGCTGGGGCCAACGTCCTGACTTTC
TRBV5-1,few,TRBJ1-1,NA,CASSLTPVTEAFF,TGCGCCAGCAGCTTGACTCCGGTCACTGAAGCTTTCTTT
TRBV2,few,TRBJ2-7,TRBD2,CASSEVSSGSYEQYF,TGTGCCAGCAGTGAAGTGTCTAGCGGAAGCTACGAGCAGTACTTC